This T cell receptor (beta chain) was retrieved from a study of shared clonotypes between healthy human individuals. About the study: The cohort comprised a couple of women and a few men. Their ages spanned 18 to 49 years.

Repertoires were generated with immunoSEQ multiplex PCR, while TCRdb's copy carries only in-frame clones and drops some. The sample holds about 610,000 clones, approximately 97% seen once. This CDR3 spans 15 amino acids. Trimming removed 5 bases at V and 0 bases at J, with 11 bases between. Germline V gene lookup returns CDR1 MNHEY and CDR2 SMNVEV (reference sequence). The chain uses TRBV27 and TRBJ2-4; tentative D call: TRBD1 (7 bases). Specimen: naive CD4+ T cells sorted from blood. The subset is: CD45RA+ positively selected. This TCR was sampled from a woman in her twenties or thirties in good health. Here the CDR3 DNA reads TGTGCCAGCAGTCCGGGGGACAGAGCCAAAAACATTCAGTACTTC. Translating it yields CASSPGDRAKNIQYF.